This entry features one T cell receptor (beta chain) sequence. Possible read error: a much larger clone is one base away. The sample originates from a study of prognosis after radiotherapy for stage I lung cancer. The study amplified the TCR beta CDR3 region from genomic DNA. This amplification was carried out by two rounds of multiplex PCR. Individual primers that were specific to each TRBV and TRBJ gene served in first-round PCR. TCRdb fed the multiplex PCR reads into MiXCR, producing one record per CDR3 protein. The top ten hold just under 9.5% of the sample, which has around 51,000 distinct CDR3 sequences, about 37% seen once. This sequence was found in a donor over 45 with non-small cell lung cancer. The sequencing here drew on PBMCs, taken before or after stereotactic body radiation therapy (not recorded which).

The CDR3 sequence is CASSAVVETQYF. The CDR3, as DNA: TGTGCCAGCAGCGCGGTAGTGGAGACCCAGTACTTC. The genes are TRBV7-9 and TRBJ2-5; no clear D gene. The germline V gene has CDR1 SEHNR and CDR2 FQNEAQ (reference sequence). CDR3 size: 12 residues. The ends were cut back, 5 bases at V and 5 bases at J, with 9 bases in the middle.